This TCR beta chain was sequenced in a study of Ad26.COV2.S vaccination and SARS-CoV-2 variants. For the study at large: Once or twice, 56 days apart, Ad26.COV2.S was delivered intramuscularly.

Points from the study as a whole: In TCR breadth and depth analyses, total T cell responses may have been underestimated.

Only in-frame clones appear in the TCRdb table, and some are missing; sequencing was by immunoSEQ multiplex PCR. The sample has fewer than 400,000 clones; about 86% are singletons. The CDR3 sequence is 15 residues long. The ends lost 2 bases at V and 4 bases at J; junction bases unmatched: 3. Per the germline V gene, CDR1 is MNHEY and CDR2 is SVGEGT. Treatment reported: roughly 20 received Ad26.COV2.S at low or high dose, single or two shots; about 5 received placebo; per-sample allocation not given. Collection of samples fell on day 63 after the first vaccine or placebo injection. This clone was seen a few times. The antigen is undetermined.

Material: peripheral blood, obtained in a trial of Ad26.COV2.S vaccine versus placebo. This TCR derives from a person aged 18-65 years who received the Ad26.COV2.S COVID-19 vaccine or a placebo. This chain links TRBV6-2 or TRBV6-3 with TRBJ1-2, with 11 bases aligning to TRBD1. CDR3 nucleotide sequence: TGTGCCAGCAGTTACACCGGGACAGGGGGCTATGGCTACACCTTC. Translation gives CASSYTGTGGYGYTF.